This TCR beta chain was sequenced for a study of lymphopenia after photon versus proton radiotherapy. Here immunoSEQ multiplex PCR was the method, and the copy in TCRdb shows in-frame clones only, minus some. The sample comprises roughly 76,000 clones, about 90% of which are singletons, and over 2% rests with the top ten. The CDR3 is made up of 16 amino acids. Germline V CDR1 and CDR2: SEHNR, FQNEAQ (reference sequence). Losses at the gene ends were 1 base for V and 4 bases for J; bases not matched to a gene: 10. This clonotype was obtained from a woman between 40 and 55 years old with cholangiocarcinoma. The chain uses TRBV7-9 and TRBJ2-7; TRBD1 matches 7 bases. The sample in question was peripheral blood, obtained from a patient treated with photon-based radiotherapy. This chain's CDR3 is CASSLGVQGDGYEQYF. The CDR3 DNA reads as TGTGCCAGCAGCTTAGGAGTCCAGGGGGACGGATACGAGCAGTACTTC.